Included here is one T cell receptor (beta chain) sequence, with context. Its antigen is currently unknown. Germline V gene sequence: CDR1 MNHEY, CDR2 SVGAGI. V gave up 5 bases and J gave up 3 bases, with 8 bases separating them. CDR3 size: 13 residues. This sample is drawn from a study of post-analysis software for immune sequencing data. About the research overall: Relapsing-remitting, secondary progressive and progressive-relapsing multiple sclerosis courses were included.

Broader study findings: TRBV5-6, TRBV5-1 and TRBV20-1 belonged to a set of about five TRBV segments that were more frequent in patients than controls. Controls showed significantly higher normalized Chao1 diversity than did multiple sclerosis patients. Strong co-clustering by F measure linked samples that shared a preparation batch.

Unique molecular identifiers had been added to the TCR beta cDNA libraries. In TCRdb, the PCR reads were re-called with MiXCR into one record per CDR3 protein. Of hundreds of thousands of distinct CDR3 sequences in the sample, 45% were seen once. Sequenced input: blood. The TCR originated in a girl aged 5-17 years with multiple sclerosis. The V gene is TRBV6-5, the J gene TRBJ1-5; D is ambiguous. The CDR3 reads CASSIAHNQPQHF. CDR3 nucleotides: TGTGCCAGCAGTATTGCGCACAATCAGCCCCAGCATTTT.